Listed here are 21 T cell receptor beta chains from one sample, sequenced in a study of blood T cell repertoires in COVID-19. This table comes from immunoSEQ multiplex PCR, and its TCRdb copy is limited to in-frame clones, with some not included. The sample consists of about 210,000 clones, roughly nine tenths of them appearing once. The sequencing input was PBMCs or T cells enriched from blood (not recorded which). Receptors were obtained from a woman under 30 who had recovered from COVID-19.

The rearrangement uses TRBV9 and TRBJ1-1, with a possible D match to TRBD1 (5 bases). V was cut by 4 bases and J by 1 base, with 8 bases left in between. The germline gives CDR1 SGDLS, CDR2 YYNGEE. There are 13 residues in the CDR3. CDR3 sequence: CASSRGSNTEAFF. In DNA, the CDR3 is TGTGCCAGCAGCAGGGGCTCGAACACTGAAGCTTTCTTT.

The chain has TRBV5-4 and TRBJ2-3; TRBD1 matches 7 bases. Germline trimming cut 4 bases from V and 0 bases from J; bases unmatched to any gene: 2. The CDR3 totals 14 residues. Germline V gene lookup returns CDR1 SGHNT and CDR2 YYREEE (reference sequence). The DNA for the CDR3 is TGTGCCAGCAGCGCACAGGGGAGCACAGATACGCAGTATTTT. Its protein is CASSAQGSTDTQYF.

The CDR3: CASKTVYNSPLHF. The CDR3 bases are TGTGCCTCTAAAACAGTGTATAATTCACCCCTCCACTTT. The genes are TRBV28 and TRBJ1-6; D uncertain. Germline CDR1 reads MDHEN; CDR2 reads SYDVKM. V was cut by 11 bases and J by 4 bases, with 12 bases left in between. This CDR3 is built from 13 residues.

There are a few counts of this clone. The CDR3 bases are TGCGCCAGCAGCCATCCCCCGACAGCACGCTCTGGAAACACCATATATTTT. Amino acid sequence: CASSHPPTARSGNTIYF. V is TRBV4-1 and J is TRBJ1-3, with D perhaps matching TRBD1 (5 bases). The CDR3 has 17 residues. CDR1 is MGHRA and CDR2 is YSYEKL in the germline V gene. The V end was cut by 3 bases, the J end by 0 bases, with 15 bases between.

The chain's CDR3 is CAWSKWTQGTHGYTF. CDR3 DNA sequence: TGTGCCTGGAGTAAGTGGACCCAGGGGACGCATGGCTACACCTTC. The chain is built from TRBV30 and TRBJ1-2; weak D call: TRBD1 (6 bases). This CDR3 has 15 amino acids. Trimming took 2 bases from V and 6 from J, leaving 19 bases between them. From germline, CDR1 is GTSNPN and CDR2 SVGIG (reference sequence).

This chain links TRBV2 with TRBJ1-2; D ambiguous. The CDR3 has 13 amino acids. Trimming removed 1 base at V and 4 bases at J, with 7 bases between. Germline assignment: CDR1 SNHLY and CDR2 FYNNEI. For the CDR3, the DNA is TGTGCCAGCAGTGAAGGGCGGAGCTATGGCTACACCTTC. Its translation is CASSEGRSYGYTF.

The chain joins TRBV7-9 to TRBJ1-6, with TRBD1 matching over 8 bases. Germline assignment: CDR1 SEHNR and CDR2 FQNEAQ (reference sequence). V gave up 2 bases and J gave up 10 bases; unmatched junction bases: 7. The CDR3 length is 15 residues. The CDR3 coding sequence is TGTGCCAGCAGCTTAACCGGACAGGGCGGGTCACCCCTCCACTTT. This sequence encodes CASSLTGQGGSPLHF.

This clone has only a few counts. This sequence joins TRBV7-9 and TRBJ1-5; TRBD1 is a possible D gene (5 bases). V dropped 5 bases and J dropped 4 bases, with 21 bases sitting between them. The CDR3 length is 17 residues. Per germline, CDR1 SEHNR and CDR2 FQNEAQ (reference sequence). CDR3 bases: TGTGCCAGCAGCCCCACCCCCCAGGGATTTAGTAATCAGCCCCAGCATTTT. Residues: CASSPTPQGFSNQPQHF. Full variable domain (outside the CDR3, taken from reference TRBV7-9 and TRBJ1-5): DTGVSQNPRHKITKRGQNVTFRCDPISEHNRLYWYRQTLGQGPEFLTYFQNEAQLEKSRLLSDRFSAERPKGSFSTLEIQRTEQGDSAMYLCASSPTPQGFSNQPQHFGDGTRLSIL.

The chain recombines TRBV7-2 with TRBJ2-3, with 9 bases lining up with TRBD2. Germline V gene data show CDR1 as SGHTA and CDR2 as FQGNSA. This CDR3 contains 16 residues. V gave up 4 bases and J gave up 6 bases; unmatched junction bases: 11. The CDR3 nucleotides are TGTGCCAGCAGCTCCCAAGGCGGGGGGGCCGCTGATACGCAGTATTTT. It is translated as CASSSQGGGAADTQYF. The whole variable domain, remainder taken from reference TRBV7-2 and TRBJ2-3, is GAGVSQSPSNKVTEKGKDVELRCDPISGHTALYWYRQSLGQGLEFLIYFQGNSAPDKSGLPSDRFSAERTGGSVSTLTIQRTQQEDSAVYLCASSSQGGGAADTQYFGPGTRLTVL.

The chain is built from TRBV9 and TRBJ2-3; 7 bases agree with TRBD2. Unmatched junction bases numbered 1, after V lost 7 bases and J lost 2 bases. Germline CDR1 SGDLS, CDR2 YYNGEE. CDR3 length: 12 residues. This CDR3 is CASGTNTDTQYF. The CDR3 DNA is TGTGCCAGCGGGACTAACACAGATACGCAGTATTTT.

The chain couples TRBV19 to TRBJ2-1; D may be TRBD2 (5 bases). Germline assignment: CDR1 LNHDA and CDR2 SQIVND (reference sequence). The V and J ends lost 1 base and 6 bases respectively, with 19 bases between them. The CDR3 contains 17 residues. The CDR3 loop is CASSIVEGWVGVNEQFF. The CDR3 DNA is TGTGCCAGTAGTATAGTTGAGGGTTGGGTCGGAGTCAATGAGCAGTTCTTC.

This chain uses TRBV7-9 with TRBJ2-1; 8 positions match TRBD1. Germline V lookup: CDR1 SEHNR, CDR2 FQNEAQ (reference sequence). The CDR3 runs to 18 residues. Germline trimming cut 4 bases from V and 6 bases from J; bases unmatched to any gene: 17. DNA of the CDR3: TGTGCCAGCAGCTCCCGCCTTAGGGCAGGGGGCGCGGTCAATGAGCAGTTCTTC. Encoded protein: CASSSRLRAGGAVNEQFF.

The chain links TRBV19 to TRBJ1-2, with D unclear. Trimming took off 5 bases at V and 8 bases at J, with 15 bases between the two ends. The CDR3 totals 13 residues. Germline CDR1 and CDR2: LNHDA and SQIVND (reference sequence). The CDR3: CASSAVAGSGYTF. The CDR3 DNA reads as TGTGCCAGTAGTGCCGTGGCCGGGAGCGGCTACACCTTC.

The chain couples TRBV2 to TRBJ1-5; TRBD1 might be the D (6 bases). V shed 5 bases and J shed 1 base, with 9 bases lying between them. This CDR3 has 14 amino acids. Germline loops: CDR1 SNHLY, CDR2 FYNNEI. The CDR3 sequence is CASSLGQSNQPQHF. The DNA of the CDR3 is TGTGCCAGCAGTCTTGGACAGAGCAATCAGCCCCAGCATTTT.

The rearrangement links TRBV11-2 to TRBJ2-3; 10 nucleotides align to TRBD2. CDR1 is SGHAT and CDR2 is FQNNGV in the germline V gene. The CDR3 sequence is 15 residues long. Trimming at V came to 3 bases and at J to 5 bases, leaving 5 bases not matched to a gene. This chain's CDR3 is CASSFSAGGQDTQYF. In DNA, the CDR3 is TGTGCCAGCAGCTTTTCAGCGGGGGGGCAAGATACGCAGTATTTT.

The genes are TRBV9 and TRBJ2-2, with D uncertain. Trimming stripped 0 bases from V and 5 bases from J, with 8 bases between. Germline V lookup: CDR1 SGDLS, CDR2 YYNGEE. CDR3 size: 14 residues. CDR3 loop: CASSVDFRTGELFF. The CDR3 DNA sequence: TGTGCCAGCAGCGTAGATTTCCGTACCGGGGAGCTGTTTTTT. The whole variable domain, remainder taken from reference TRBV9 and TRBJ2-2, is DSGVTQTPKHLITATGQRVTLRCSPRSGDLSVYWYQQSLDQGLQFLIQYYNGEERAKGNILERFSAQQFPDLHSELNLSSLELGDSALYFCASSVDFRTGELFFGEGSRLTVL.

In nucleotides, the CDR3 is TGTGCCAGCTCACCCGGGACAGGACAGACCTACGAGCAGTACTTC. It codes for CASSPGTGQTYEQYF. The J gene is TRBJ2-7, the V gene TRBV18; 8 bases match TRBD1. This CDR3 comprises 15 residues. CDR1 is KGHSH and CDR2 is LQKENI in the germline V gene. J was trimmed by 2 bases and V by 3 bases; bases with no gene match: 6.

V gene TRBV12-3 or TRBV12-4 combines with J gene TRBJ2-4, with 7 bases that match TRBD1. This CDR3 spans 13 amino acids. After removal of 3 bases from V and 12 bases from J, the junction contained 8 bases not matched to a gene. In DNA, the CDR3 is TGTGCCAGCAGTTTTTTCGCCGAGGGGGCTCAGTACTTC. It codes for CASSFFAEGAQYF.

This clone turned up a few times. The CDR3 here is CASSLGRGRSESPLHF. In DNA, the CDR3 is TGCGCCAGCAGCTTAGGAAGGGGTAGATCTGAGTCACCCCTCCACTTT. The gene calls are TRBV5-1 and TRBJ1-6; weak D call: TRBD1 (5 bases). CDR1 is SGHRS and CDR2 is YFSETQ in the germline V gene. V lost 2 bases and J lost 10, with 19 bases in between. The CDR3 spans 16 residues.

The chain joins TRBV4-2 to TRBJ2-1, with D maybe TRBD2 (6 bases). CDR1 and CDR2 (germline): LGHNA, YNFKEQ. The CDR3 is made up of 16 amino acids. V lost 2 bases and J 7 bases, leaving 18 bases between the germline ends. This CDR3 reads CASSQSGGDTGNEQFF. The CDR3 DNA follows: TGTGCCAGCAGCCAATCCGGGGGAGATACGGGGAATGAGCAGTTCTTC.

V usage is TRBV11-2 and J usage is TRBJ2-1; possible D gene TRBD2, 6 bases. The germline gives CDR1 SGHAT, CDR2 FQNNGV. The CDR3 has 13 residues. Trimming cost V 4 bases and J 7 bases, with 11 bases left between them. The CDR3 loop reads CASSYPGGNEQFF. The CDR3 nucleotides are TGTGCCAGCAGCTACCCTGGGGGGAATGAGCAGTTCTTC.